This T cell receptor beta chain was identified during a study of regulatory T cells in long-lasting Graves disease. Findings and limits, study-wide: In persistent patients, shared public clonotypes (around 2,600) outnumbered those in new patients (roughly 870). Preferential use of TRBV28, TRBJ1-2 and TRBJ2-5 was seen in persistent disease.

Through Arm-PCR of CDR3 regions and iRepertoire HTBI primers, TCR beta libraries were built. In the authors' methods: Across all samples, roughly 62 TRBV segments and around 14 TRBJ segments were identified. TCRdb itself ran the multiplex PCR reads through MiXCR, one entry per CDR3 protein. None of the V and J calls come from the authors' own analysis; TCRdb made them. The sample lists 540,000 or so distinct CDR3 sequences, approximately 13% occurring once. The germline gives CDR1 SGHRS, CDR2 YFSETQ. The CDR3 covers 13 residues. Trimming cost V 4 bases and J 6 bases; bases outside gene matches: 4. Time point: newly diagnosed GD, antithyroid drugs for less than 3 months. RNA extracted from PBMCs served as the sequencing template. On this clonotype itself: The target antigen is unknown.

These data were also reused for a study on T cells in Graves' hyperthyroidism and ophthalmopathy. That paper notes: HTBI primers were employed in a first-round RT-PCR of the TCR CDR3.

V gene TRBV5-1 combines with J gene TRBJ2-1; 7 bases match TRBD1. The input for sequencing was peripheral blood mononuclear cells (PBMCs), taken at new diagnosis, from a patient treated with antithyroid drugs. The source of this sequence is a man aged 25 to 40 with Graves disease. Here the CDR3 reads CASSGGQLNEQFF. DNA of the CDR3: TGCGCCAGCAGCGGGGGACAGCTCAATGAGCAGTTCTTC. Drawing the rest from reference TRBV5-1 and TRBJ2-1, the complete variable domain is KAGVTQTPRYLIKTRGQQVTLSCSPISGHRSVSWYQQTPGQGLQFLFEYFSETQRNKGNFPGRFSGRQFSNSRSEMNVSTLELGDSALYLCASSGGQLNEQFFGPGTRLTVL.